This TCR beta chain appears in the sequencing data of a study of blood T cell repertoires in COVID-19. Study details: The analysed material was cDNA or gDNA that came from T cells, B-cell-depleted T cells, or PBMCs.

The germline CDR1 and CDR2 sequences are SGHDN and FVKESK. There are 15 residues in the CDR3. Trimming took 5 bases from V and 8 from J; bases not matched to a gene: 8. Per the original methods: Nucleated cell number was recorded as an estimate derived from reference gene primer amplification. Produced via immunoSEQ multiplex PCR; TCRdb's table is partial and in-frame only. Clonal size and the V and J genes are those of that table, whereas D and trimming came from the DNA. Of roughly 80,000 clones in the sample, roughly four fifths are singletons; the top ten hold about an eighth. Sequenced: peripheral blood. The chain carries TRBV14 and TRBJ1-6; 8 nucleotides agree with TRBD1. The receptor was isolated from an elderly man with acute or convalescent COVID-19. The CDR3 spells CASSVIGQGDSPLHF. The CDR3 nucleotides read TGTGCCAGCAGCGTCATTGGACAGGGTGATTCACCCCTCCACTTT.